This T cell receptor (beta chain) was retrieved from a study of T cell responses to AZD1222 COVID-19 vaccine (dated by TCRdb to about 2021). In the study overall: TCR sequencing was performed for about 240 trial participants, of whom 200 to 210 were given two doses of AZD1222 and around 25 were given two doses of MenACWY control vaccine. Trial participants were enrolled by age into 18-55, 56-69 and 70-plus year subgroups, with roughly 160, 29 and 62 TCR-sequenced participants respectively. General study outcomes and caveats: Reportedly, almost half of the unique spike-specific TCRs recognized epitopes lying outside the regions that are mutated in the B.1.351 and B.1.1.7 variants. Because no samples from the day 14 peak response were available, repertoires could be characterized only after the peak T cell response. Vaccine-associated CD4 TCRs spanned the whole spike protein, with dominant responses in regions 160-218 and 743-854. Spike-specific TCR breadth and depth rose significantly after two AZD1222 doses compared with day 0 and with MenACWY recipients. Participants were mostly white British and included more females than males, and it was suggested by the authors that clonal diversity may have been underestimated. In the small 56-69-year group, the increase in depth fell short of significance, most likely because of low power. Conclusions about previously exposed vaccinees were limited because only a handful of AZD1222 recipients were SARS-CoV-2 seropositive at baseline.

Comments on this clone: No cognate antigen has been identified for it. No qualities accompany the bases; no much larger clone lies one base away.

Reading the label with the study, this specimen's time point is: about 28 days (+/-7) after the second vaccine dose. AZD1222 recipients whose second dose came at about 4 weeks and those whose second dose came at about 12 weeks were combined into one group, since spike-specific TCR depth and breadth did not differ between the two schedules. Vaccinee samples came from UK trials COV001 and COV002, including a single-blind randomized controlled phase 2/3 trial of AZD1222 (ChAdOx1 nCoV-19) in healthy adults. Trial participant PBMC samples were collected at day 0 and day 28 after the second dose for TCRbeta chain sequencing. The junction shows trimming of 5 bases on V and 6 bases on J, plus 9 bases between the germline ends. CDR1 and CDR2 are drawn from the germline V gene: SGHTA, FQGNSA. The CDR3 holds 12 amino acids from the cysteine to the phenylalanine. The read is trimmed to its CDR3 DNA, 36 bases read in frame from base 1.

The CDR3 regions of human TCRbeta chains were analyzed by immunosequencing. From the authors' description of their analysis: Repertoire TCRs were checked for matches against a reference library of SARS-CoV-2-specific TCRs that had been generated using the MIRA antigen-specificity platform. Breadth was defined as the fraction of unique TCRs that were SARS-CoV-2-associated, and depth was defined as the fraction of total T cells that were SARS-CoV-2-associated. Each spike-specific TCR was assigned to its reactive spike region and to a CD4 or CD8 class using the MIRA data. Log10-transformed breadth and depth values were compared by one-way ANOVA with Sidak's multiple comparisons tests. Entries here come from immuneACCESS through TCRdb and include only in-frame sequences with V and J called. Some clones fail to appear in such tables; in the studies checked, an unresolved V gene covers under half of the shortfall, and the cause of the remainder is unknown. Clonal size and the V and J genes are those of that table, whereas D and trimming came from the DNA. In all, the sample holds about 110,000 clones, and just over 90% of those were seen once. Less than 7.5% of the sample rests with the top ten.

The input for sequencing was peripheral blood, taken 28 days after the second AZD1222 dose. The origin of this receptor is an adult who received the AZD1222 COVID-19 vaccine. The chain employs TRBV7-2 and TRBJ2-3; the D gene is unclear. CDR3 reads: CASSLPFDTQYF. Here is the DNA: TGTGCCAGCAGCCTACCATTCGATACGCAGTATTTT.